These 7 T cell receptor beta chains share one sample of origin, sequenced in a study of blood T cell repertoires in COVID-19. Assay: immunoSEQ multiplex PCR; the TCRdb copy retains only in-frame clones and omits some. The table records roughly 130,000 clones, roughly 80% of them present only once. The sample consisted of peripheral blood. Receptors originate from a woman of 80 years or more with acute or convalescent COVID-19.

As to this clone: Other DNA sequences in this sample translate to the same CDR3. This sequence joins TRBV4-1 and TRBJ1-2, with 11 bases fitting TRBD1. The CDR3 contains 14 residues. Germline assignment: CDR1 MGHRA and CDR2 YSYEKL. With V trimmed by 1 base and J by 5 bases, 0 bases remained unmatched. Written as DNA, the CDR3 is TGCGCCAGCAGCCAAGGGGACAGGGGGTATGGCTACACCTTC. Amino acid sequence: CASSQGDRGYGYTF.

This chain joins TRBV21-1 and TRBJ1-5; TRBD1 was called by the table and not checked on the DNA. TRBV21-1 is a pseudogene. The CDR3 length is 19 residues. The CDR3 reads CARRELSRWGQGRYQPQHF. The CDR3 DNA reads as TGTGCCCGAAGAGAACTTTCAAGGTGGGGGCAGGGGAGATATCAGCCCCAGCATTTT.

CDR3 coding DNA: TGTGCCAGCGCGACAGGGGTAAATTCACCCCTCCACTTT. This sequence encodes CASATGVNSPLHF. The chain joins TRBV19 to TRBJ1-6, with 8 bases lining up with TRBD1. Germline V gene lookup returns CDR1 LNHDA and CDR2 SQIVND (reference sequence). V was pared by 9 bases and J by 7 bases, with 5 bases of the junction left unmatched. The CDR3 is 13 residues long.

The V gene is TRBV9, the J gene TRBJ2-3; D is possibly TRBD2 (7 bases). The CDR3 is made up of 15 amino acids. Per the germline V gene, CDR1 is SGDLS and CDR2 is YYNGEE. Trimming cost V 0 bases and J 5 bases, with 13 bases left between them. The CDR3 coding sequence is TGTGCCAGCAGCGTAGCTTCGGGGGGCCTAGATACGCAGTATTTT. It yields the protein CASSVASGGLDTQYF.

The rearrangement joins TRBV5-1 to TRBJ2-2; possibly TRBD1 for D (5 bases). Trimming pared 3 bases from V and 0 bases from J, leaving 12 bases between. The CDR3 length is 16 residues. Germline V gene data show CDR1 as SGHRS and CDR2 as YFSETQ. The CDR3 protein is CASSYAQAANTGELFF. The CDR3 nucleotides read TGCGCCAGCAGCTATGCACAGGCTGCGAACACCGGGGAGCTGTTTTTT.

CDR3 sequence: CASSLRQGNTGELFF. DNA for the CDR3: TGTGCCAGCAGCTTAAGACAGGGGAACACCGGGGAGCTGTTTTTT. The chain carries TRBV7-9 and TRBJ2-2; 7 bases match TRBD1. V lost 2 bases, J lost 1 base, and 1 base stayed unmatched. CDR1 SEHNR and CDR2 FQNEAQ come from the germline V gene (reference sequence). CDR3 length: 15 residues.

The CDR3 nucleotides read TGTGCCAGCCACAGGGAGATGGGCAATCAGCCCCAGCATTTT. Protein product: CASHREMGNQPQHF. The chain carries TRBV2 and TRBJ1-5; D may be TRBD1 (6 bases). The CDR3 is 14 residues long. The V end lost 8 bases, the J end lost 2 bases, and 13 bases lay between the germline ends. Germline lookup yields CDR1 SNHLY and CDR2 FYNNEI.